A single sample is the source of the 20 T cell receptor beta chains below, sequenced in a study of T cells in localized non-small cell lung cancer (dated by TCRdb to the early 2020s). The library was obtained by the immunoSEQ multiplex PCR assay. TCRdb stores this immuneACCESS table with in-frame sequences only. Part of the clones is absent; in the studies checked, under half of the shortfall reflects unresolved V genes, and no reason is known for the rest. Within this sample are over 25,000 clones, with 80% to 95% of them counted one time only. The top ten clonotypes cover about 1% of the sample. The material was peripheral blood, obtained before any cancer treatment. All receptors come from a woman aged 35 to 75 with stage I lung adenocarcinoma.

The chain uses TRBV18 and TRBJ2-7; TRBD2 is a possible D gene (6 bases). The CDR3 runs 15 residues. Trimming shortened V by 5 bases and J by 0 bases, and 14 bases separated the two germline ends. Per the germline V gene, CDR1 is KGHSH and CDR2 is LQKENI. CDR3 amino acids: CASSSRGSTSYEQYF. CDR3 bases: TGTGCCAGCTCATCTCGGGGGAGCACCTCCTACGAGCAGTACTTC.

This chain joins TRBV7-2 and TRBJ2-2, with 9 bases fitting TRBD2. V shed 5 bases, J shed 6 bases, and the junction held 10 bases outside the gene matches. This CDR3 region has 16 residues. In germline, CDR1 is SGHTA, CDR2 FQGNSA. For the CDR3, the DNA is TGTGCCAGCAGCCCTGTCGGAAGCGGGAGGCCCGGGGAGCTGTTTTTT. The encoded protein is CASSPVGSGRPGELFF.

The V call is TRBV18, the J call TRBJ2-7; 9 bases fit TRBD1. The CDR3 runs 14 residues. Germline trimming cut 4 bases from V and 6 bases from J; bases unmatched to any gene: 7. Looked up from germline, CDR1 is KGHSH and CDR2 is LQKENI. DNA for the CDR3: TGTGCCAGCTCACAGGACAGGGGACTAAGCGAGCAGTACTTC. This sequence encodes CASSQDRGLSEQYF.

The CDR3 DNA follows: TGTGCCAGCAGAGAAATAATAACAGGGTTTAACACTGAAGCTTTCTTT. It translates to CASREIITGFNTEAFF. V gene TRBV27 combines with J gene TRBJ1-1, with D possibly matching TRBD1 (6 bases). CDR1 and CDR2 from the germline V gene are MNHEY and SMNVEV (reference sequence). The CDR3 has 16 amino acids. The ends were cut back, 6 bases at V and 2 bases at J, with 19 bases in the middle.

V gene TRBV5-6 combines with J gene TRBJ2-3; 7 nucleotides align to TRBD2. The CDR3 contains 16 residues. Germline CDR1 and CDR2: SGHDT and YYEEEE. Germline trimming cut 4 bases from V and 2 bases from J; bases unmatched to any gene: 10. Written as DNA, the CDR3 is TGTGCCAGCAGCCTCCTGGGGGGAGGGTTCACAGATACGCAGTATTTT. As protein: CASSLLGGGFTDTQYF.

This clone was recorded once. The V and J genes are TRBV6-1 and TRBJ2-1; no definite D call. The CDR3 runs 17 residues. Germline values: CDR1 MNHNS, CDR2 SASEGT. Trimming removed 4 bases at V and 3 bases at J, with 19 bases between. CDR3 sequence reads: CASSVSRLAPVYNEQFF. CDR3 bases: TGTGCCAGCAGTGTGTCAAGACTGGCGCCCGTCTACAATGAGCAGTTCTTC.

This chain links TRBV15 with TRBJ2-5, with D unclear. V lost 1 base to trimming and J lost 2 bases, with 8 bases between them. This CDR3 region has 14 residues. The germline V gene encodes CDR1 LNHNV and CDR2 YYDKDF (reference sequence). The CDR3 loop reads CATSRGLLQETQYF. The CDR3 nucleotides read TGTGCCACCAGCAGAGGGCTACTTCAAGAGACCCAGTACTTC.

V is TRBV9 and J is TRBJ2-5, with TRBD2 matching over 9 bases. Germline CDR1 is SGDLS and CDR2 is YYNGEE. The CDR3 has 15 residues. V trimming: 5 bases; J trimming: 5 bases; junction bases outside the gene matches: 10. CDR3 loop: CASSPSSGGSETQYF. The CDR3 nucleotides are TGTGCCAGCAGTCCTAGCAGCGGGGGGTCGGAGACCCAGTACTTC.

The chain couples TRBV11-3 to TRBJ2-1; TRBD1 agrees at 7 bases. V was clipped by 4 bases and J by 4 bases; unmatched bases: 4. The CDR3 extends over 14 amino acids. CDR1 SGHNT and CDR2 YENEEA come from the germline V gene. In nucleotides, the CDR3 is TGTGCCAGCAGCTGGGACAGTACTTACAATGAGCAGTTCTTC. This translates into CASSWDSTYNEQFF.

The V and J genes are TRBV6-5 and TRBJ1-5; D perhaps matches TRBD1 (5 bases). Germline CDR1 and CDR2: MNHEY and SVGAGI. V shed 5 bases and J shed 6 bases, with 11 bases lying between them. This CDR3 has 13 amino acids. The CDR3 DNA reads TGTGCCAGCAGTGGGTCCCAGGGTCAGCCCCAGCATTTT. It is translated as CASSGSQGQPQHF.

CDR3 sequence: CASSLIDGGWTEAFF. The CDR3 DNA reads TGTGCCAGCAGCTTAATCGACGGGGGGTGGACTGAAGCTTTCTTT. This chain uses TRBV11-2 with TRBJ1-1; possibly TRBD1 for D (5 bases). V was shortened by 2 bases and J by 5 bases, with 15 bases between the two germline ends. The germline gives CDR1 SGHAT, CDR2 FQNNGV. CDR3 size: 15 residues.

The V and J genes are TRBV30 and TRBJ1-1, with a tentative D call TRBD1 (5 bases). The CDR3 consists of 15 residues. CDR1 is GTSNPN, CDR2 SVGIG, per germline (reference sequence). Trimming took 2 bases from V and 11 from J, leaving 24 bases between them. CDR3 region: CAWSTRQLIPSRAFF. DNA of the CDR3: TGTGCCTGGAGTACTAGACAGCTGATCCCCTCGAGGGCTTTCTTT.

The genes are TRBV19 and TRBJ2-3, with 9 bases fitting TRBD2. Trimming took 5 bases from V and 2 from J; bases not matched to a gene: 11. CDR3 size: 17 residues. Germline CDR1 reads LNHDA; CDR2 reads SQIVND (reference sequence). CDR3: CASSLQAGGILTDTQYF. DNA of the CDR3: TGTGCCAGTAGTCTCCAAGCGGGGGGTATACTCACAGATACGCAGTATTTT.

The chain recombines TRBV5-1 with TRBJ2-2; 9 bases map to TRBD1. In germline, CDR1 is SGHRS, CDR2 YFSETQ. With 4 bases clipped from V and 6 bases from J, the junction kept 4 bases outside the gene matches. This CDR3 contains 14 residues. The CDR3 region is CASSRDREAGELFF. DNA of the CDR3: TGCGCCAGCAGCCGGGACAGGGAGGCCGGGGAGCTGTTTTTT.

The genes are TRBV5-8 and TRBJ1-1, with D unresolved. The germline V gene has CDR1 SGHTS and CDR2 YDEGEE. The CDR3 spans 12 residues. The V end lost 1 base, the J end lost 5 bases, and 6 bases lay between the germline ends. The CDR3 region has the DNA TGTGCCAGCAGCTTGATTAGGACTGAAGCTTTCTTT. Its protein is CASSLIRTEAFF.

As DNA, the CDR3 is TGCGCCAGCAGTGAGTCCGAAGGTGGGAACATTCAGTACTTC. This encodes CASSESEGGNIQYF. The chain combines TRBV10-2 with TRBJ2-4; D uncertain. Trimming pared 0 bases from V and 7 bases from J, leaving 10 bases between. Germline values: CDR1 WSHSY, CDR2 SAAADI. The CDR3 runs 14 residues.

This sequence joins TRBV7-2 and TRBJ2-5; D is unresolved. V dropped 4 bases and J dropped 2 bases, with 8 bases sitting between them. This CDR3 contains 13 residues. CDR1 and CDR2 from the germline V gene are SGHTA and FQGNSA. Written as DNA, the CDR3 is TGTGCCAGCAGCTCCGGACGGCAAGAGACCCAGTACTTC. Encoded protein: CASSSGRQETQYF.

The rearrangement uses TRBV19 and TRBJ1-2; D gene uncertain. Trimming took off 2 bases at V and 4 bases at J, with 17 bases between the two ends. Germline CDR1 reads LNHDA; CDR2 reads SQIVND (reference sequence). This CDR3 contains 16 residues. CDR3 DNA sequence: TGTGCCAGTAGTATATCGAGTAGTACAGCTCTCTATGGCTACACCTTC. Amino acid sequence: CASSISSSTALYGYTF.

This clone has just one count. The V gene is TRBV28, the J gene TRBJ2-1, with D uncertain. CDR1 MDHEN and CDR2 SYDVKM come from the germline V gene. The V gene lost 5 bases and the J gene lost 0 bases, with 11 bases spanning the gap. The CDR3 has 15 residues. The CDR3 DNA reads TGTGCCAGCAGTCGCAGACCCCGCTCCTACAATGAGCAGTTCTTC. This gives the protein CASSRRPRSYNEQFF.

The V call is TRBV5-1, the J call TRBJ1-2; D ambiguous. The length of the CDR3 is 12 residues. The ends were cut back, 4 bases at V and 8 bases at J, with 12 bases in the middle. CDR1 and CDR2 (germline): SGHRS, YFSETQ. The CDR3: CASSPESRGYTF. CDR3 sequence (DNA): TGCGCCAGCAGCCCGGAGTCTAGGGGCTACACCTTC.